The TCR beta chain described here comes from a study of shared clonotypes between healthy human individuals. CD45RO-negative, CCR7-positively selected cells formed the naive CD8 fraction, excluding terminally differentiated effector memory CD45RA+ cells. V shed 3 bases and J shed 7 bases, with 13 bases lying between them. Germline V lookup: CDR1 MNHEY, CDR2 SVGAGI. The CDR3 covers 15 residues. This clone was detected a few times. Sequenced by immunoSEQ multiplex PCR; TCRdb stores in-frame clones only, minus some. The sample holds 1.5 million to 2.5 million clones; approximately 94% are singletons and the top ten take roughly 1%.

The sequence came from a man aged 18-30 years in good health. The sample taken for sequencing was naive CD8+ T cells sorted from blood. This sequence joins TRBV6-5 and TRBJ1-6; TRBD1 might be the D (5 bases). CDR3 loop: CASSYGQGWNSPLHF. The CDR3 DNA sequence: TGTGCCAGCAGTTATGGGCAGGGTTGGAATTCACCCCTCCACTTT.